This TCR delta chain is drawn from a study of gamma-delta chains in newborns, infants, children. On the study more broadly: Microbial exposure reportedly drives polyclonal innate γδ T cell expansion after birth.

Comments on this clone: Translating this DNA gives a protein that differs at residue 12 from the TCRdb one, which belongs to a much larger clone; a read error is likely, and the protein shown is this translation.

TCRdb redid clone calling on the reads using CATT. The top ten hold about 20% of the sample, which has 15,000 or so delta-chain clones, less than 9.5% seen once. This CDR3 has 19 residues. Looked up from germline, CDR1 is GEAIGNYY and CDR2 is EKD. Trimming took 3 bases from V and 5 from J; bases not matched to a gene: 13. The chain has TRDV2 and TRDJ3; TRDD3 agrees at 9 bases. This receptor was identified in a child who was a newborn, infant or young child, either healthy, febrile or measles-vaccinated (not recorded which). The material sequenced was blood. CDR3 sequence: CACDLLGDPTPRDTRQMFF. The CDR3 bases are TGTGCCTGTGACCTACTGGGGGACCCTACCCCCCGGGACACCCGACAGATGTTTTTC.